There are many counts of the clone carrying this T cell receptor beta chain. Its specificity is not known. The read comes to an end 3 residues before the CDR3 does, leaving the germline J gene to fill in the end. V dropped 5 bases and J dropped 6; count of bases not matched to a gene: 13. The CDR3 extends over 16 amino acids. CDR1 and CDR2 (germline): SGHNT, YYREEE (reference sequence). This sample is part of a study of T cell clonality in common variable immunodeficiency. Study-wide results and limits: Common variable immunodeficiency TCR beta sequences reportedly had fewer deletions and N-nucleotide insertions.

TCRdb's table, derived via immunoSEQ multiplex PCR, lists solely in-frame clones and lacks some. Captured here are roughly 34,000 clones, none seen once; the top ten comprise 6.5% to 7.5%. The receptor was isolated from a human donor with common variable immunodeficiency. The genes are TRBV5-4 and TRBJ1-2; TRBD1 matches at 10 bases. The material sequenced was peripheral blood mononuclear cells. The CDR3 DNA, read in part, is TGTGCCAGCAGACCCGAGGTGGACAGGGGGAACCATGGC. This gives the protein CASRPEVDRGNHG. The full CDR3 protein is CASRPEVDRGNHGYTF.